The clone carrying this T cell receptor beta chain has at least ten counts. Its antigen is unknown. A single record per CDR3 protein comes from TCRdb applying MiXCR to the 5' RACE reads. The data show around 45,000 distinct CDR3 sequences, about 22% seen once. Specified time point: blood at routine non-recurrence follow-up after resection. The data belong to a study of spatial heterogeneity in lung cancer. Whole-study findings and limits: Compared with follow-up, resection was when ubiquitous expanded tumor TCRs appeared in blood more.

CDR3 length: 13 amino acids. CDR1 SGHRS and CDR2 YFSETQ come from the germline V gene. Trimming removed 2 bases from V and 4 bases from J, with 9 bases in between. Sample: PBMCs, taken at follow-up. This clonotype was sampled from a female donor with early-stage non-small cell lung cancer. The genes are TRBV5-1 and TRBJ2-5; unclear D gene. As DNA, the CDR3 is TGCGCCAGCAGCTTCGGGCCCCGAGAGACCCAGTACTTC. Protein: CASSFGPRETQYF. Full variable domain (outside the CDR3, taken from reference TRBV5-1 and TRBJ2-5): KAGVTQTPRYLIKTRGQQVTLSCSPISGHRSVSWYQQTPGQGLQFLFEYFSETQRNKGNFPGRFSGRQFSNSRSEMNVSTLELGDSALYLCASSFGPRETQYFGPGTRLLVL.